The source of this T cell receptor beta chain is a study of blood T cells in healthy people across ages. For the second PCR, which ran for roughly 6 to 12 cycles, a sample-barcoded 5' primer and a J-beta primer mix were used. Every individual sample yielded 2.5 million or more paired-end reads (each containing CDR3). TCRdb used MiXCR to reprocess the 5' RACE reads, holding one entry per CDR3 protein. The table lists some 370,000 distinct CDR3 sequences, roughly half of them singletons. This clonotype was sampled from a man in his 60s in good health. Sample: blood.

The CDR3 loop reads CASRTSKNERYF. CDR3 bases: TGTGCCAGTCGGACTAGCAAAAATGAGCGGTACTTC. The chain recombines TRBV12-3 or TRBV12-4 with TRBJ2-5; 8 bases are a match to TRBD2. The V gene end was trimmed by 9 bases and the J gene end by 13 bases; junction bases not matched to a gene: 13. The CDR3 runs to 12 residues.